The 30 T cell receptor beta chains listed next were all sequenced from one sample in a study of blood T cell repertoires in COVID-19. The protocol was immunoSEQ multiplex PCR, while the TCRdb copy is restricted to in-frame clones and leaves out a portion. The sample yields under 450,000 clones, about four fifths seen once. Sequencing used PBMCs or T cells enriched from blood (not recorded which). These receptors all stem from a woman in her forties or fifties who had recovered from COVID-19.

This clone was found once. The chain links TRBV19 to TRBJ1-2, with D possibly TRBD1 on 5 matching bases. V shed 9 bases and J shed 8 bases, with 19 bases lying between them. CDR3 length: 13 amino acids. Germline loops: CDR1 LNHDA, CDR2 SQIVND (reference sequence). CDR3 in amino acids: CASSPQGSWGYTF. DNA for the CDR3: TGTGCCAGCAGTCCCCAGGGTTCGTGGGGCTACACCTTC. The full variable domain, rest sourced from reference TRBV19 and TRBJ1-2, is DGGITQSPKYLFRKEGQNVTLSCEQNLNHDAMYWYRQDPGQGLRLIYYSQIVNDFQKGDIAEGYSVSREKKESFPLTVTSAQKNPTAFYLCASSPQGSWGYTFGSGTRLTVV.

The chain is built from TRBV5-1 and TRBJ2-3; 8 bases are a match to TRBD1. The junction had 5 bases not matched to a gene; V was cut back by 4 bases and J by 1 base. The germline CDR1 and CDR2 sequences are SGHRS and YFSETQ. The CDR3 is made up of 15 amino acids. In DNA form, the CDR3 reads TGCGCCAGCAGCAAAGACAGGGGCGGCACAGATACGCAGTATTTT. This translates into CASSKDRGGTDTQYF. Filled out from reference TRBV5-1 and TRBJ2-3, the complete variable domain reads KAGVTQTPRYLIKTRGQQVTLSCSPISGHRSVSWYQQTPGQGLQFLFEYFSETQRNKGNFPGRFSGRQFSNSRSEMNVSTLELGDSALYLCASSKDRGGTDTQYFGPGTRLTVL.

The rearrangement uses TRBV7-2 and TRBJ1-6; D ambiguous. There are 15 residues in the CDR3. V gave up 1 base and J gave up 9 bases, with 13 bases separating them. CDR1 and CDR2 from the germline V gene are SGHTA and FQGNSA. The CDR3 DNA sequence: TGTGCCAGCAGCTTAGATCGGTCAGGTGGTTCACCCCTCCACTTT. This encodes CASSLDRSGGSPLHF.

V usage is TRBV6-5 and J usage is TRBJ2-7; 10 nucleotides agree with TRBD1. Trimming cost V 6 bases and J 0 bases; bases outside gene matches: 5. CDR3 length equals 15 residues. Germline V gives CDR1 MNHEY, CDR2 SVGAGI. For the CDR3, the DNA is TGTGCCAGCAGCACCCGGGACAGGGGCTCCTACGAGCAGTACTTC. Translating gives CASSTRDRGSYEQYF.

This chain links TRBV19 with TRBJ2-5; possibly TRBD2 for D (8 bases). The CDR3 has 18 amino acids. CDR1 is LNHDA and CDR2 is SQIVND in the germline V gene (reference sequence). V dropped 6 bases and J dropped 5 bases, with 28 bases sitting between them. The CDR3 region has the DNA TGTGCCAGTAGCAGGGGGGCTAGCGGGTCCCTGGGGATGGAGACCCAGTACTTC. It translates to CASSRGASGSLGMETQYF. Filled out from reference TRBV19 and TRBJ2-5, the complete variable domain reads DGGITQSPKYLFRKEGQNVTLSCEQNLNHDAMYWYRQDPGQGLRLIYYSQIVNDFQKGDIAEGYSVSREKKESFPLTVTSAQKNPTAFYLCASSRGASGSLGMETQYFGPGTRLLVL.

The CDR3 DNA follows: TGTGCCAGCAGCTTAAAGGGGACTAGTGGGACCGGGGAGCTGTTTTTT. Translation gives CASSLKGTSGTGELFF. This rearrangement joins TRBV7-2 to TRBJ2-2, with 8 bases that match TRBD2. This CDR3 has 16 residues. The V and J ends lost 2 bases and 5 bases, in that order; junction bases with no gene match: 7. Germline lookup yields CDR1 SGHTA and CDR2 FQGNSA.

The genes are TRBV14 and TRBJ1-1; D is unclear. Trimming took 0 bases from V and 3 from J, leaving 8 bases between them. This CDR3 region has 14 residues. CDR1 and CDR2 (germline): SGHDN, FVKESK. CDR3 in DNA: TGTGCCAGCAGCCAAGATTTTGGAGACACTGAAGCTTTCTTT. Translating gives CASSQDFGDTEAFF.

This clone has just a few counts. This sequence joins TRBV19 and TRBJ2-4; 7 bases agree with TRBD1. The germline gives CDR1 LNHDA, CDR2 SQIVND (reference sequence). With 5 bases clipped from V and 0 bases from J, the junction kept 4 bases outside the gene matches. The CDR3 runs 15 residues. CDR3 in amino acids: CASSEGALAKNIQYF. DNA for the CDR3: TGTGCCAGTAGTGAGGGGGCACTAGCCAAAAACATTCAGTACTTC. Full variable domain (rest looked up from reference TRBV19 and TRBJ2-4): DGGITQSPKYLFRKEGQNVTLSCEQNLNHDAMYWYRQDPGQGLRLIYYSQIVNDFQKGDIAEGYSVSREKKESFPLTVTSAQKNPTAFYLCASSEGALAKNIQYFGAGTRLSVL.

CDR3 sequence (DNA): TGCGCCAGCAGCCAAGATTCGACAGGGAATGGCTACACCTTC. Translated: CASSQDSTGNGYTF. The chain combines TRBV4-3 with TRBJ1-2; 7 positions match TRBD1. The CDR3 sequence is 14 residues long. Germline V CDR1 and CDR2: LGHNA, YSLEER. Trimming removed 0 bases from V and 6 bases from J; junction bases left unmatched: 4.

This chain uses TRBV3-1 (or the pseudogene TRBV3-2) with TRBJ2-2; D is possibly TRBD1 (5 bases). CDR3 length: 14 residues. Germline loops: CDR1 LGHDT, CDR2 YNNKEL (reference sequence). Trimming removed 5 bases from V and 1 base from J, with 8 bases in between. CDR3 in DNA: TGTGCCAGCAGCGCAGGGTGGAACACCGGGGAGCTGTTTTTT. This sequence encodes CASSAGWNTGELFF.

The chain recombines TRBV28 with TRBJ2-1; 9 positions agree with TRBD2. Trimming cost V 7 bases and J 4 bases; bases outside gene matches: 8. This CDR3 has 15 residues. Germline assignment: CDR1 MDHEN and CDR2 SYDVKM. The CDR3 region is CASTPQRGVYNEQFF. CDR3 nucleotide sequence: TGTGCCAGCACCCCCCAGCGGGGGGTTTACAATGAGCAGTTCTTC. The variable domain in full, with the rest retrieved from reference TRBV28 and TRBJ2-1, is DVKVTQSSRYLVKRTGEKVFLECVQDMDHENMFWYRQDPGLGLRLIYFSYDVKMKEKGDIPEGYSVSREKKERFSLILESASTNQTSMYLCASTPQRGVYNEQFFGPGTRLTVL.

The chain is built from TRBV2 and TRBJ1-2; D is uncertain. The V end was cut by 5 bases, the J end by 4 bases, with 17 bases between. The CDR3 loop spans 15 amino acids. Germline-derived CDR1 and CDR2 are SNHLY and FYNNEI. The CDR3 DNA reads TGTGCCAGCAGTCTTATGGGCCCTCCGAGCTATGGCTACACCTTC. This codes for CASSLMGPPSYGYTF.

The chain carries TRBV9 and TRBJ2-2, with 13 bases lining up with TRBD2. This CDR3 is built from 16 residues. V dropped 3 bases and J dropped 7; count of bases not matched to a gene: 6. Germline CDR1 is SGDLS and CDR2 is YYNGEE. The CDR3 DNA is TGTGCCAGCAGCGCCCGACTAGCGGGGGGTAGCGGGGAGCTGTTTTTT. This codes for CASSARLAGGSGELFF.

The J gene is TRBJ2-7, the V gene TRBV9; 8 bases match TRBD1. Gene TRBJ2-1 matches the end of the DNA better, so the J call may be wrong. CDR1 is SGDLS and CDR2 is YYNGEE in the germline V gene. The length of the CDR3 is 13 residues. CDR3 amino acids: CASSSDRGNEQFF. For the CDR3, the DNA is TGTGCCAGCAGCTCAGACAGGGGTAATGAGCAGTTCTTC.

This chain connects TRBV5-1 to TRBJ2-5; TRBD1 might be the D (6 bases). The CDR3 length is 14 residues. Per the germline V gene, CDR1 is SGHRS and CDR2 is YFSETQ. Trimming stripped 2 bases from V and 1 base from J, with 9 bases between. CDR3 sequence reads: CASSLGQSQETQYF. The DNA for the CDR3 is TGCGCCAGCAGCTTAGGACAGAGCCAAGAGACCCAGTACTTC. The full variable domain, completed using reference TRBV5-1 and TRBJ2-5, is KAGVTQTPRYLIKTRGQQVTLSCSPISGHRSVSWYQQTPGQGLQFLFEYFSETQRNKGNFPGRFSGRQFSNSRSEMNVSTLELGDSALYLCASSLGQSQETQYFGPGTRLLVL.

The CDR3 coding sequence is TGCGCCAGCAGCCAACAGGGGCTGAGACCTGAAGCTTTCTTT. It codes for CASSQQGLRPEAFF. This chain uses TRBV5-1 with TRBJ1-1, with 7 bases fitting TRBD1. This CDR3 is 14 amino acids long. Trimming removed 4 bases from V and 6 bases from J; junction bases left unmatched: 9. Germline assignment: CDR1 SGHRS and CDR2 YFSETQ.

The J gene is TRBJ2-7, the V gene TRBV4-3, with 9 bases that match TRBD2. V shed 0 bases, J shed 1 base, and the junction held 7 bases outside the gene matches. CDR3 length: 17 amino acids. The germline V gene encodes CDR1 LGHNA and CDR2 YSLEER. Here the CDR3 reads CASSQDLPSGTSYEQYF. DNA for the CDR3: TGCGCCAGCAGCCAAGATTTGCCTAGCGGGACGTCCTACGAGCAGTACTTC.

For the CDR3, the DNA is TGTGCCTGGAGGGCCAGGGTGAACACTGAAGCTTTCTTT. This translates into CAWRARVNTEAFF. This chain joins TRBV30 and TRBJ1-1, with D tentatively TRBD1 (5 bases). This CDR3 is built from 13 residues. With 3 bases removed from V and 0 bases from J, the gap between germline ends came to 8 bases. Germline assignment: CDR1 GTSNPN and CDR2 SVGIG (reference sequence).

The gene calls are TRBV19 and TRBJ2-7; TRBD1 aligns across 8 bases. V lost 7 bases to trimming and J lost 0 bases; unmatched junction nucleotides: 11. This CDR3 is 16 amino acids long. Germline-derived CDR1 and CDR2 are LNHDA and SQIVND (reference sequence). CDR3 loop: CASTSGGTGHSYEQYF. CDR3 DNA sequence: TGTGCCAGTACGTCCGGCGGGACAGGACACTCCTACGAGCAGTACTTC.

The J gene is TRBJ1-2, the V gene TRBV7-6; the D gene is possibly TRBD1 (5 bases). Germline CDR1 reads SGHVS; CDR2 reads FNYEAQ. The CDR3 is 13 residues long. V was pared by 3 bases and J by 7 bases, with 12 bases between. This chain's CDR3 is CASSFRDVGGYTF. In DNA, the CDR3 is TGTGCCAGCAGCTTCAGGGATGTTGGTGGCTACACCTTC. Based on the CDR3 plus reference TRBV7-6 and TRBJ1-2, the full variable domain is GAGVSQSPRYKVTKRGQDVALRCDPISGHVSLYWYRQALGQGPEFLTYFNYEAQQDKSGLPNDRFSAERPEGSISTLTIQRTEQRDSAMYRCASSFRDVGGYTFGSGTRLTVV.

This clone appeared a single time. The chain combines TRBV5-1 with TRBJ1-2, with 7 nucleotides matching TRBD1. Germline V gene data show CDR1 as SGHRS and CDR2 as YFSETQ. J gave up 1 base and V 4 bases, and 4 bases lay outside the gene matches. The CDR3 spans 14 residues. CDR3 protein: CASSQTGSNYGYTF. CDR3 DNA sequence: TGCGCCAGCAGCCAGACAGGGAGTAACTATGGCTACACCTTC.

The chain couples TRBV7-9 to TRBJ2-7; the D is unclear. Germline CDR1 and CDR2: SEHNR and FQNEAQ (reference sequence). This CDR3 region has 14 residues. With 1 base removed from V and 3 bases from J, the gap between germline ends came to 10 bases. The CDR3 loop reads CASSLEVASYEQYF. The CDR3 nucleotides read TGTGCCAGCAGCTTAGAAGTCGCGAGCTACGAGCAGTACTTC. Full variable domain (missing parts from reference TRBV7-9 and TRBJ2-7): DTGVSQNPRHKITKRGQNVTFRCDPISEHNRLYWYRQTLGQGPEFLTYFQNEAQLEKSRLLSDRFSAERPKGSFSTLEIQRTEQGDSAMYLCASSLEVASYEQYFGPGTRLTVT.

The rearrangement links TRBV19 to TRBJ2-7; D perhaps matches TRBD2 (6 bases). The germline V gene encodes CDR1 LNHDA and CDR2 SQIVND (reference sequence). Trimming pared 1 base from V and 9 bases from J, leaving 13 bases between. This CDR3 contains 13 residues. CDR3 nucleotides: TGTGCCAGTAGTATAGTTTCGGGGGACCTGCAGTACTTC. It translates to CASSIVSGDLQYF.

This clone was counted a single time. The chain recombines TRBV15 with TRBJ2-7; D gene ambiguous. The CDR3 covers 15 residues. The V end was cut by 0 bases, the J end by 4 bases, with 13 bases between. From germline, CDR1 is LNHNV and CDR2 YYDKDF (reference sequence). CDR3 in amino acids: CATSRDPITTYEQYF. The CDR3 DNA reads TGTGCCACCAGCAGAGACCCTATTACTACATACGAGCAGTACTTC.

This chain connects TRBV5-1 to TRBJ2-1, with 7 bases matching TRBD2. Germline trimming cut 0 bases from V and 7 bases from J; bases unmatched to any gene: 19. The CDR3 covers 19 residues. Germline CDR1 is SGHRS and CDR2 is YFSETQ. The CDR3 sequence: CASSLEGWGGSLSRNEQFF. The CDR3 region has the DNA TGCGCCAGCAGCTTGGAAGGGTGGGGCGGGAGTCTTTCTCGGAATGAGCAGTTCTTC.

V gene TRBV5-1 combines with J gene TRBJ1-2; TRBD1 matches at 8 bases. V dropped 2 bases and J dropped 2; count of bases not matched to a gene: 11. CDR3 length equals 17 residues. Germline V lookup: CDR1 SGHRS, CDR2 YFSETQ. CDR3 sequence (DNA): TGCGCCAGCAGCTTAGGAGTGGCTGGACAGGGAAACTATGGCTACACCTTC. Translating it yields CASSLGVAGQGNYGYTF.

The rearrangement joins TRBV2 to TRBJ2-7; TRBD1 aligns across 9 bases. This CDR3 is 14 amino acids long. Germline V CDR1 and CDR2: SNHLY, FYNNEI. Unmatched junction bases numbered 9, after V lost 7 bases and J lost 5 bases. The CDR3 spells CASMEGQGSHEQYF. In DNA form, the CDR3 reads TGTGCCAGCATGGAGGGACAGGGTTCCCACGAGCAGTACTTC.

V is TRBV3-1 (or the pseudogene TRBV3-2) and J is TRBJ1-6; TRBD1 aligns across 7 bases. Germline CDR1 reads LGHDT; CDR2 reads YNNKEL (reference sequence). The J segment lost 10 bases and the V segment lost 4 bases, leaving 7 bases of the junction unmatched. This CDR3 is 14 amino acids long. The CDR3 sequence is CASSRGEGASPLHF. DNA of the CDR3: TGTGCCAGCAGCCGGGGAGAGGGGGCATCACCCCTCCACTTT.

The chain is built from TRBV6-2 or TRBV6-3 and TRBJ1-1; maybe TRBD1 (5 bases). Germline CDR1 reads MNHEY; CDR2 reads SVGEGT. The V and J ends lost 1 base and 8 bases respectively, with 8 bases between them. The CDR3 is made up of 12 amino acids. DNA of the CDR3: TGTGCCAGCAGTTACTTGCGGGACGAAGCTTTCTTT. This encodes CASSYLRDEAFF.

The J gene is TRBJ2-5, the V gene TRBV12-3 or TRBV12-4, with unresolved D. V was shortened by 3 bases and J by 5 bases, with 10 bases between the two germline ends. The length of the CDR3 is 13 residues. The CDR3 DNA follows: TGTGCCAGCAGTTTTCAGGTCGTCGAGACCCAGTACTTC. Translated, it gives CASSFQVVETQYF.